One and the same sample provided the 18 T cell receptor beta chains below, sequenced in a study of shared clonotypes between healthy human individuals. Assay: immunoSEQ multiplex PCR; the TCRdb copy retains only in-frame clones and omits some. The sample lists 760,000 or so clones; roughly 96% were seen once. Naive CD8 cells comprised CD45RO-negative, CCR7-positively selected cells, excluding terminally differentiated effector memory CD45RA+ cells. The sequenced sample was naive CD8+ T cells sorted from blood. The receptors originated from a man aged 25 to 45 in good health.

This sequence joins TRBV28 and TRBJ2-7; 10 positions agree with TRBD1. Trimming took 1 base from V and 7 from J; bases not matched to a gene: 7. This CDR3 comprises 15 residues. The germline gives CDR1 MDHEN, CDR2 SYDVKM. This CDR3 is CASSLFGTGAGEQYF. The DNA of the CDR3 is TGTGCCAGCAGTTTATTTGGGACAGGGGCGGGTGAGCAGTACTTC.

V is TRBV5-5 and J is TRBJ2-7; D ambiguous. The germline V and J ends were trimmed by 0 bases and 3 bases, with 7 bases remaining between them. CDR1 and CDR2 (germline): SGHKS, YYEKEE (reference sequence). The CDR3 loop spans 13 amino acids. CDR3 protein: CASSLVMGYEQYF. CDR3 in DNA: TGTGCCAGCAGCTTGGTAATGGGCTACGAGCAGTACTTC.

The gene calls are TRBV2 and TRBJ2-2; unclear D gene. The germline gives CDR1 SNHLY, CDR2 FYNNEI. The CDR3 is made up of 14 amino acids. Between the trimmed V and J ends, which lost 7 bases and 7 bases, there was a span of 16 bases. The CDR3 nucleotides are TGTGCCAGCATTACGTTAGGCGGCGGCGGGGAGCTGTTTTTT. Its translation: CASITLGGGGELFF.

This chain uses TRBV6-1 with TRBJ1-1; 9 bases line up with TRBD1. V dropped 11 bases and J dropped 11; count of bases not matched to a gene: 18. Germline loops: CDR1 MNHNS, CDR2 SASEGT. The CDR3 runs 14 residues. The chain's CDR3 is CACRPGQGLPRAFF. CDR3 in DNA: TGTGCCTGCCGACCGGGACAGGGACTGCCGAGGGCTTTCTTT.

The chain employs TRBV28 and TRBJ2-1; D call uncertain. Looked up from germline, CDR1 is MDHEN and CDR2 is SYDVKM. There are 13 residues in the CDR3. With 2 bases removed from V and 4 bases from J, the gap between germline ends came to 6 bases. The CDR3 nucleotides read TGTGCCAGCAGTTTAGTACAGTACAATGAGCAGTTCTTC. Translation gives CASSLVQYNEQFF.

The chain employs TRBV30 and TRBJ1-1, with unresolved D. V was clipped by 3 bases and J by 0 bases, with 11 bases between them. CDR3 length equals 14 residues. Germline CDR1 and CDR2: GTSNPN and SVGIG (reference sequence). CDR3 sequence reads: CAWSPPGMNTEAFF. The CDR3 DNA follows: TGTGCCTGGAGCCCCCCGGGGATGAACACTGAAGCTTTCTTT. The entire variable domain, with the rest obtained from reference TRBV30 and TRBJ1-1, is as follows: SQTIHQWPATLVQPVGSPLSLECTVEGTSNPNLYWYRQAAGRGLQLLFYSVGIGQISSEVPQNLSASRPQDRQFILSSKKLLLSDSGFYLCAWSPPGMNTEAFFGQGTRLTVV.

Turning to this clone: At one end, the junction sequence differs from germline, possibly due to a read error. The chain recombines TRBV27 with TRBJ2-7, with 10 bases that match TRBD1. This CDR3 comprises 16 residues. Germline assignment: CDR1 MNHEY and CDR2 SMNVEV (reference sequence). DNA of the CDR3: TGTGCCAGCAGTGTATCCGGGACAGGGGTACGCTACGAGCAGTACTTC. Translated: CASSVSGTGVRYEQYF.

The chain employs TRBV9 and TRBJ1-1, with 9 bases fitting TRBD1. Germline CDR1 and CDR2: SGDLS and YYNGEE. J was trimmed by 1 base and V by 3 bases; bases with no gene match: 7. CDR3 size: 16 residues. The CDR3 region is CASSARTTGGNTEAFF. As DNA, the CDR3 is TGTGCCAGCAGCGCCAGGACGACAGGGGGGAACACTGAAGCTTTCTTT. Drawing the rest from reference TRBV9 and TRBJ1-1, the complete variable domain is DSGVTQTPKHLITATGQRVTLRCSPRSGDLSVYWYQQSLDQGLQFLIQYYNGEERAKGNILERFSAQQFPDLHSELNLSSLELGDSALYFCASSARTTGGNTEAFFGQGTRLTVV.

The chain recombines TRBV4-1 with TRBJ2-7, with 7 positions matching TRBD2. Germline V gene sequence: CDR1 MGHRA, CDR2 YSYEKL. Trimming took 3 bases from V and 5 from J; bases not matched to a gene: 10. The CDR3 runs to 15 residues. CDR3 bases: TGCGCCAGCAGCCACACGGGACTATTGTTGGACGAGCAGTACTTC. Its translation is CASSHTGLLLDEQYF.

The V call is TRBV7-9, the J call TRBJ2-7; D not certain. V was cut by 1 base and J by 2 bases, with 12 bases left in between. The CDR3 sequence is 15 residues long. The germline CDR1 and CDR2 sequences are SEHNR and FQNEAQ (reference sequence). The CDR3 bases are TGTGCCAGCAGCTTAGGCGGAACACTTACCTACGAGCAGTACTTC. Protein: CASSLGGTLTYEQYF.

This sequence joins TRBV2 and TRBJ2-7, with no clear D. Germline V gene data show CDR1 as SNHLY and CDR2 as FYNNEI. The CDR3 consists of 13 residues. V lost 7 bases to trimming and J lost 0 bases, with 10 bases between them. The CDR3 DNA reads TGTGCCAGCATGATGGGCAGCTCCTACGAGCAGTACTTC. It yields the protein CASMMGSSYEQYF.

This clone was recorded once. V usage is TRBV11-2 and J usage is TRBJ2-2; perhaps D is TRBD1 or TRBD2 (5 bases each). V lost 0 bases and J 7 bases, leaving 15 bases between the germline ends. The CDR3 totals 16 residues. Germline-derived CDR1 and CDR2 are SGHAT and FQNNGV. This CDR3 reads CASSLEGRAFFGELFF. DNA for the CDR3: TGTGCCAGCAGCTTAGAGGGACGCGCTTTTTTCGGGGAGCTGTTTTTT.

The V call is TRBV9, the J call TRBJ2-3; 7 bases fit TRBD2. CDR1 and CDR2 (germline): SGDLS, YYNGEE. The length of the CDR3 is 16 residues. Losses at the gene ends were 0 bases for V and 2 bases for J; bases not matched to a gene: 6. In nucleotides, the CDR3 is TGTGCCAGCAGCGTAGGGAACCGGGAGGCCACAGATACGCAGTATTTT. As protein: CASSVGNREATDTQYF. Full variable domain (missing parts from reference TRBV9 and TRBJ2-3): DSGVTQTPKHLITATGQRVTLRCSPRSGDLSVYWYQQSLDQGLQFLIQYYNGEERAKGNILERFSAQQFPDLHSELNLSSLELGDSALYFCASSVGNREATDTQYFGPGTRLTVL.

The table lists this clone with a count of one. The V call is TRBV9, the J call TRBJ2-2, with D possibly being TRBD2 (6 bases). From germline, CDR1 is SGDLS and CDR2 YYNGEE. The CDR3 is made up of 16 amino acids. Trimming took off 0 bases at V and 6 bases at J, with 15 bases between the two ends. CDR3 DNA: TGTGCCAGCAGCGTAGATTCCGGGAGTAGATCCGGGGAGCTGTTTTTT. Amino acid sequence: CASSVDSGSRSGELFF. Looking up the rest from reference TRBV9 and TRBJ2-2 gives the full variable domain: DSGVTQTPKHLITATGQRVTLRCSPRSGDLSVYWYQQSLDQGLQFLIQYYNGEERAKGNILERFSAQQFPDLHSELNLSSLELGDSALYFCASSVDSGSRSGELFFGEGSRLTVL.

The J gene is TRBJ1-5, the V gene TRBV6-1; D ambiguous. Germline loops: CDR1 MNHNS, CDR2 SASEGT. This CDR3 is 12 amino acids long. V shed 1 base and J shed 7 bases, with 5 bases lying between them. The DNA of the CDR3 is TGTGCCAGCAGTGAAGTTGGCCAGCCCCAGCATTTT. It translates to CASSEVGQPQHF.

The gene calls are TRBV29-1 and TRBJ2-7; perhaps TRBD2 as D (7 bases). The V end was cut by 4 bases, the J end by 6 bases, with 13 bases between. The CDR3 extends over 12 amino acids. CDR1 is SQVTM, CDR2 ANQGSEA, per germline. The CDR3 coding sequence is TGCAGCGTTGGGGAGGGGGGAGGCGAGCAGTACTTC. This translates into CSVGEGGGEQYF.

J is TRBJ2-1 and V is TRBV9; 9 bases line up with TRBD2. The CDR3 totals 19 residues. In germline, CDR1 is SGDLS, CDR2 YYNGEE. The V and J ends lost 4 bases and 6 bases, in that order; junction bases with no gene match: 20. The DNA for the CDR3 is TGTGCCAGCAGCTCCGCCTACGCGGGAGGGCTAGGAGAGAGCAATGAGCAGTTCTTC. Protein: CASSSAYAGGLGESNEQFF.

The chain couples TRBV15 to TRBJ2-4; 7 bases are shared with TRBD2. The CDR3 consists of 13 residues. V was clipped by 3 bases and J by 7 bases; unmatched bases: 3. Germline-derived CDR1 and CDR2 are LNHNV and YYDKDF (reference sequence). The CDR3 loop is CATSRGGTNIQYF. CDR3 DNA: TGTGCCACCAGCAGGGGGGGGACGAACATTCAGTACTTC.